Listed below are T cell receptor beta chains from one sample, sequenced in a study of T cells after posttransplantation cyclophosphamide. Assay: immunoSEQ multiplex PCR; the TCRdb copy retains only in-frame clones and omits some. The data show tens of thousands of clones, with none appearing a single time. Sequencing was performed on PBMCs. The receptors come from a man between 40 and 49 years old in good health, CMV-negative, and a related stem cell transplant donor. Each CDR3 is given with its conserved first and last residue. Fields, in order: V gene, J gene, D gene, clone size, CDR3 DNA, CDR3 protein. A D gene is named only where the DNA matches it firmly. The size entry is marked missing in some rows and otherwise reads once, few, many or a size class.

TRBV19	TRBJ1-1	TRBD1	medium-sized	TGTGCCAGTAGTATCGGGACAGGGAACACTGAAGCTTTCTTT	CASSIGTGNTEAFF
TRBV5-1	TRBJ1-2	TRBD1	many	TGCGCCAGCAGCGAAGGGACAGGGGGAGGCTATGGCTACACCTTC	CASSEGTGGGYGYTF
TRBV5-3	TRBJ2-2	-	-	TGTGCCAGAAGCTGGGGGCCAACCGGGGAGCTGTTTTTT	CARSWGPTGELFF
TRBV6-5	TRBJ1-2	TRBD1	many	TGTGCCAGCAGCTTGGACAGGGTCTATGGCTACACCTTC	CASSLDRVYGYTF
TRBV2	TRBJ1-1	-	many	TGTGCCAGCAGTGGGGAGTGGAGTACTGAAGCTTTCTTT	CASSGEWSTEAFF
TRBV9	TRBJ1-2	TRBD1	many	TGTGCCAGCAGCGGAAGTACAGGGGGCGACAACTATGGCTACACCTTC	CASSGSTGGDNYGYTF
TRBV7-2	TRBJ2-7	-	many	TGTGCCAGCAGCTTAGCTGGGCAGTCATACGAGCAGTACTTC	CASSLAGQSYEQYF
TRBV28	TRBJ2-1	TRBD2	many	TGTGCCAGCAGTTTAGGGGATCTAGCGGGAAGCTCCTACAATGAGCAGTTCTTC	CASSLGDLAGSSYNEQFF
TRBV7-9	TRBJ1-2	TRBD1	many	TGTGCCAGCAGCTTAAACCGGGACAGGGGTGGTAACTATGGCTACACCTTC	CASSLNRDRGGNYGYTF
TRBV10-3	TRBJ1-4	-	many	TGTGCCATCAGTGACAGGGGAACTAATGAAAAACTGTTTTTT	CAISDRGTNEKLFF
TRBV29-1	TRBJ2-6	-	many	TGCAGCGTGGACGGGAGATCCTCTGGGGCCAACGTCCTGACTTTC	CSVDGRSSGANVLTF
TRBV5-4	TRBJ2-5	-	many	TGTGCCAGCAGCTCCCCCCAGGGAAAAGAGACCCAGTACTTC	CASSSPQGKETQYF
TRBV10-3	TRBJ2-5	-	many	TGTGCCATCAGTGAGCGAAACGGGGAGACCCAGTACTTC	CAISERNGETQYF
TRBV2	TRBJ2-7	-	-	TGTGCCAGCACGGCGGACACACACTACGAGCAGTACTTC	CASTADTHYEQYF
TRBV28	TRBJ2-1	-	many	TGTGCCAGCAGTTTAAGTGGCGGACTCCCCAATGAGCAGTTCTTC	CASSLSGGLPNEQFF
TRBV27	TRBJ2-7	TRBD2	many	TGTGCCAGCAGTTCGGCGGGAGCATACGAGCAGTACTTC	CASSSAGAYEQYF
TRBV11-2	TRBJ2-5	-	many	TGTGCCAGCAGCTCCCCACAGGGTACGGCCGGGGAAGAGACCCAGTACTTC	CASSSPQGTAGEETQYF
TRBV9	TRBJ2-1	-	many	TGTGCCAGCTCGCCGGTGGTCAATGAGCAGTTCTTC	CASSPVVNEQFF
TRBV5-1	TRBJ1-5	TRBD1	many	TGCGCCAGCAGCTTAACAGGGGGCGGAGAGCCCCAGCATTTT	CASSLTGGGEPQHF
TRBV4-2	TRBJ2-1	-	many	TGTGCCAGCAGCCAAGAAGGGGGGGTAGCGGGCTCCAATGAGCAGTTCTTC	CASSQEGGVAGSNEQFF
TRBV27	TRBJ2-1	-	many	TGTGCCAGCAGTCCCCTCAGTCGCTATGAGCAGTTCTTC	CASSPLSRYEQFF
TRBV15	TRBJ1-1	TRBD1	many	TGTGCCACCAGCAGAGGACAGGGGGTTGACACTGAAGCTTTCTTT	CATSRGQGVDTEAFF
TRBV30	TRBJ2-7	TRBD1	many	TGTGCCTGGAGTACAGGGGAAAAGAACTCCTACGAGCAGTACTTC	CAWSTGEKNSYEQYF
TRBV28	TRBJ2-7	TRBD2	-	TGTGCCAGTCGACTAGCGGGAGAGCCCCTGGAGCAGTACTTC	CASRLAGEPLEQYF
TRBV5-5	TRBJ1-5	-	many	TGTGCCAGCAGCTTGAGCAGCAATCAGCCCCAGCATTTT	CASSLSSNQPQHF
TRBV6-1	TRBJ2-6	-	many	TGTGCCAGCAATCTACAGGGCTCTGGGGCCAACGTCCTGACTTTC	CASNLQGSGANVLTF
TRBV5-4	TRBJ1-1	-	many	TGTGCCAGCAGCTTGCAGGGAGGCACTGAAGCTTTCTTT	CASSLQGGTEAFF
TRBV5-1	TRBJ2-5	-	many	TGCGCCAGCTTACCCTTTGGCGGAGCGCAAGAGACCCAGTACTTC	CASLPFGGAQETQYF
TRBV7-3	TRBJ2-5	TRBD1	many	TGTGCCAGCAGCTCCGGCACAGGGGAAGAGACCCAGTACTTC	CASSSGTGEETQYF
TRBV13	TRBJ2-3	-	many	TGTGCCAGCAGCTTAGGAGGGGGACGGGGCACAGATACGCAGTATTTT	CASSLGGGRGTDTQYF
TRBV6-5	TRBJ2-2	TRBD2	-	TGTGCCAGCTCCATAGGGGAGGGAGAAACCGGGGAGCTGTTTTTT	CASSIGEGETGELFF
TRBV6-5	TRBJ2-7	TRBD1	many	TGTGCCAGCAGACGGACAGGTTCCTACGAGCAGTACTTC	CASRRTGSYEQYF
TRBV7-8	TRBJ1-5	TRBD1	many	TGTGCCAGCAGCTTGACAGGGTCGGGGTGGAATCAGCCCCAGCATTTT	CASSLTGSGWNQPQHF
TRBV14	TRBJ2-3	TRBD2	many	TGTGCCAGCAGCCTTAGCGGGAACACAGATACGCAGTATTTT	CASSLSGNTDTQYF
TRBV28	TRBJ2-1	-	few	TGTGCCAGCAGTCTATCTACAGGTCCCCTCTACAATGAGCAGTTCTTC	CASSLSTGPLYNEQFF
TRBV4-1	TRBJ1-2	-	many	TGCGCCAGCAGCCAAGCCTCTCGGGGCTACACCTTC	CASSQASRGYTF
TRBV2	TRBJ1-5	-	many	TGTGCCAGCAGTGACATACAGCTCAATAGCAATCAGCCCCAGCATTTT	CASSDIQLNSNQPQHF
TRBV4-3	TRBJ1-1	TRBD1	many	TGCGCCAGCAGCCAAGGGTTACAGGGGACGAACACTGAAGCTTTCTTT	CASSQGLQGTNTEAFF
TRBV11-2	TRBJ2-2	-	many	TGTGCCAGCAGCTTAGGTAGCGCAGGCACCGGGGAGCTGTTTTTT	CASSLGSAGTGELFF